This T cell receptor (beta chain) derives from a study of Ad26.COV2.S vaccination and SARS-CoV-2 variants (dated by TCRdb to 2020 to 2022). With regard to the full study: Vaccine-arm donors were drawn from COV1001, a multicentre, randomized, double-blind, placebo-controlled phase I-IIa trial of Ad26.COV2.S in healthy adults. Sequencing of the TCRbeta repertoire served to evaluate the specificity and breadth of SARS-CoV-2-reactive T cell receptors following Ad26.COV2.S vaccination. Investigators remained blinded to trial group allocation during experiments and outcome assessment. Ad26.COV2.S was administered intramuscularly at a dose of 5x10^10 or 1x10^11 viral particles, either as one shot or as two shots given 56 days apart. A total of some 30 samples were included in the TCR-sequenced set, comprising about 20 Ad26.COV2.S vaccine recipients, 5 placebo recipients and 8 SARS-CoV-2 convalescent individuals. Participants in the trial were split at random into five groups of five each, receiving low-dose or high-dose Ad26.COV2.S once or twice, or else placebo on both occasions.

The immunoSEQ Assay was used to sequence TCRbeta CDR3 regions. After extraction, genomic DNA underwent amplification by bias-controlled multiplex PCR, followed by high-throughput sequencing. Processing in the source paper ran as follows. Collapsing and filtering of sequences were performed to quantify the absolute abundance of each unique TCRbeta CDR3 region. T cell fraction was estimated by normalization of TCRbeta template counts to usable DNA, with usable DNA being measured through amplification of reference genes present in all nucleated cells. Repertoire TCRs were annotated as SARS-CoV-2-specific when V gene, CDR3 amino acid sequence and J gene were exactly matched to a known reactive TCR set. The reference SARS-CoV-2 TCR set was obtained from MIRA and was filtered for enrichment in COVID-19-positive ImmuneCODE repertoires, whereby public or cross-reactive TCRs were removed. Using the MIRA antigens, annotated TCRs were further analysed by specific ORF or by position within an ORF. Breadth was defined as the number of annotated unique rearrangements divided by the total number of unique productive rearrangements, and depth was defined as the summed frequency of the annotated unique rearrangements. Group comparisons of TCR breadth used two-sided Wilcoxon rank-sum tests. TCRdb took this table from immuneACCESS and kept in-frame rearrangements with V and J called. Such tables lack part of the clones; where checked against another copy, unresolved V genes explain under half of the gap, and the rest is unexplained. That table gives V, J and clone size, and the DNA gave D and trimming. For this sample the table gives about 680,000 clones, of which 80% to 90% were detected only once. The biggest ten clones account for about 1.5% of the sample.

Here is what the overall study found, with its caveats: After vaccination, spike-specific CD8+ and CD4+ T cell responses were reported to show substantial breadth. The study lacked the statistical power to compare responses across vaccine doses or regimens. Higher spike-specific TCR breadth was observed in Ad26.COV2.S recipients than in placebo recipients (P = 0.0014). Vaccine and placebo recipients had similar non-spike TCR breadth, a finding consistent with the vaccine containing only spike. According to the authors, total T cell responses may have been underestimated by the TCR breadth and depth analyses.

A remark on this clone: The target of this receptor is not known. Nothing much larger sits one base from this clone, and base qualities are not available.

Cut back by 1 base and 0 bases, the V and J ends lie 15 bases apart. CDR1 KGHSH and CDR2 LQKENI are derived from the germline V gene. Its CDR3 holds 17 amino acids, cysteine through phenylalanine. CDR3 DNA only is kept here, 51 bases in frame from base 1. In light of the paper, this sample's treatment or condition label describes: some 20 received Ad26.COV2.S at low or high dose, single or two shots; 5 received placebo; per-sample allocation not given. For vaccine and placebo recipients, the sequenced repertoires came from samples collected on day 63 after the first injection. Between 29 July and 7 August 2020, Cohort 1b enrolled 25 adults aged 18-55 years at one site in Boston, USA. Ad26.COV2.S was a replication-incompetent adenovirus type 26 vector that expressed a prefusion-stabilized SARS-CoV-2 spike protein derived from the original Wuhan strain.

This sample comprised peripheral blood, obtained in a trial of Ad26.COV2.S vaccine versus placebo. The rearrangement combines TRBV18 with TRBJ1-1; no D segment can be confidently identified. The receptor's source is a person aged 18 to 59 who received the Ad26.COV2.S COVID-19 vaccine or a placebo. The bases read TGTGCCAGCTCACCACTCGGGCCAGGCCAGATGAACACTGAAGCTTTCTTT. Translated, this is CASSPLGPGQMNTEAFF.